The clone carrying this TCR beta chain was detected only once. Its antigen is not identified. Sequencing was performed with immunoSEQ multiplex PCR; in TCRdb, only in-frame clones are kept and a portion is missing. The repertoire has 110,000 to 150,000 clones, about 88% of them found once; the top ten carry 12%. Time point denoted: baseline pretreatment blood. Indicated treatment: 15 Gy SBRT to primary tumor, nephrectomy 4 weeks later. Serial blood draws occurred at baseline and 2 and 4 weeks post-SBRT. Germline V gives CDR1 SEHNR, CDR2 FQNEAQ (reference sequence). Unmatched junction bases numbered 7, after V lost 5 bases and J lost 7 bases. The CDR3 consists of 13 residues. This entry belongs to a study of radiation and T cells in renal cell carcinoma. Points from the study as a whole: In blood, top tumor clones expanded by 2 weeks, shrinking by 4.

The V call is TRBV7-9, the J call TRBJ1-2, with 7 bases fitting TRBD1. The TCR was taken from a woman between 50 and 59 years old with renal cell carcinoma. Sequenced here: blood, sampled from a patient whose treatment included radiotherapy and nephrectomy. CDR3 sequence reads: CASSPTGDGGYTF. The CDR3 region has the DNA TGTGCCAGCAGCCCCACAGGGGATGGTGGCTACACCTTC.